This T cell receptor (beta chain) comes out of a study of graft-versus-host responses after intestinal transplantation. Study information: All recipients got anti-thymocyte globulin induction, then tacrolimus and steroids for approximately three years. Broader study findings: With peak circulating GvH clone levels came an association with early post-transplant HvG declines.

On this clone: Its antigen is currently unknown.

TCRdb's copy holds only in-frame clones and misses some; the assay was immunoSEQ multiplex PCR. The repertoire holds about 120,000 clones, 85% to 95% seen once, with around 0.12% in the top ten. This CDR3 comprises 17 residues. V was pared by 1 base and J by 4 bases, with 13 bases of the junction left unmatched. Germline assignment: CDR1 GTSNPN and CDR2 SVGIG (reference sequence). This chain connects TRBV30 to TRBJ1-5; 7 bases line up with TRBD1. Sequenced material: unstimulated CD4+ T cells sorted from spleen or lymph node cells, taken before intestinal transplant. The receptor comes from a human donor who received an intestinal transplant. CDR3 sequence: CAWSASGDSWGNQPQHF. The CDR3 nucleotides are TGTGCCTGGAGTGCCTCCGGGGACAGCTGGGGAAATCAGCCCCAGCATTTT.